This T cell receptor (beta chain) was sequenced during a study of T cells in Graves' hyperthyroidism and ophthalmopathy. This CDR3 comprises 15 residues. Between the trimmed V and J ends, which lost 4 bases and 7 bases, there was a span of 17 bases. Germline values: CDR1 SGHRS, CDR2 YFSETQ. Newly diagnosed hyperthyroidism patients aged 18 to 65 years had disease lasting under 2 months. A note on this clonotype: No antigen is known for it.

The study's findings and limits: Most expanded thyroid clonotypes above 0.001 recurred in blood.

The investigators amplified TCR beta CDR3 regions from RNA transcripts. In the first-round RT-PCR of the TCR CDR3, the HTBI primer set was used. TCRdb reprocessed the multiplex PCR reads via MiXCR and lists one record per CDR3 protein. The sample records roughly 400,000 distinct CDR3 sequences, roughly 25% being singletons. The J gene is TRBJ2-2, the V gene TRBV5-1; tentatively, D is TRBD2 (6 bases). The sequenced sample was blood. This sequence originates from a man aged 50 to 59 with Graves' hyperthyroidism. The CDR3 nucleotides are TGCGCCAGCAGCGCCCGGGAGAGAGGTGACGGGGAGCTGTTTTTT. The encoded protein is CASSARERGDGELFF.